Listed here are 24 T cell receptor beta chains from one sample, sequenced in a study of neoadjuvant anti-PD-1 for oral cavity cancer. Time point described: after neoadjuvant nivolumab, at surgical resection. Clones were sequenced by immunoSEQ multiplex PCR, and TCRdb holds only the in-frame ones, with some missing. The sample holds 55,000 to 75,000 clones, 85% to 90% seen once. Sequencing was performed on PBMCs, taken after nivolumab (anti-PD-1) treatment. The receptors here all came from a person aged 40-85 years with oral cavity squamous cell carcinoma.

The chain is built from TRBV19 and TRBJ2-2; 7 bases are shared with TRBD1. The CDR3 extends over 14 amino acids. Unmatched junction bases numbered 6, after V lost 10 bases and J lost 1 base. In germline, CDR1 is LNHDA, CDR2 SQIVND (reference sequence). CDR3 sequence (DNA): TGTGCCACCCCATGGGACAGGAACACCGGGGAGCTGTTTTTT. Its translation: CATPWDRNTGELFF.

This chain connects TRBV11-2 to TRBJ1-5; D perhaps matches TRBD1 (5 bases). This CDR3 spans 14 amino acids. Germline values: CDR1 SGHAT, CDR2 FQNNGV. Trimming took 3 bases from V and 3 from J, leaving 9 bases between them. In DNA, the CDR3 is TGTGCCAGCAGCTTCGGGGGATACAATCAGCCCCAGCATTTT. Translation: CASSFGGYNQPQHF. The variable domain in full, with the rest retrieved from reference TRBV11-2 and TRBJ1-5, is EAGVAQSPRYKIIEKRQSVAFWCNPISGHATLYWYQQILGQGPKLLIQFQNNGVVDDSQLPKDRFSAERLKGVDSTLKIQPAKLEDSAVYLCASSFGGYNQPQHFGDGTRLSIL.

V and J are TRBV2 and TRBJ2-1; 10 nucleotides agree with TRBD2. V gave up 1 base and J gave up 8 bases; unmatched junction bases: 5. Germline lookup yields CDR1 SNHLY and CDR2 FYNNEI. The CDR3 is 15 residues long. CDR3 region: CASSEGPSGSYEQFF. The CDR3 DNA reads as TGTGCCAGCAGTGAAGGGCCTAGCGGGAGTTATGAGCAGTTCTTC.

The chain recombines TRBV5-1 with TRBJ2-7; D is uncertain. The ends were cut back, 2 bases at V and 5 bases at J, with 14 bases in the middle. There are 14 residues in the CDR3. Germline V gene sequence: CDR1 SGHRS, CDR2 YFSETQ. Here the CDR3 reads CASSFGRTNNEQYF. CDR3 coding DNA: TGCGCCAGCAGCTTCGGCCGGACCAATAACGAGCAGTACTTC.

V and J are TRBV15 and TRBJ2-5; 8 bases line up with TRBD2. CDR1 is LNHNV, CDR2 YYDKDF, per germline (reference sequence). V was clipped by 2 bases and J by 1 base; unmatched bases: 12. This CDR3 contains 18 residues. The CDR3 nucleotides are TGTGCCACCAGCAGAACCGTCCTCGGGGGGGGCACCCAAGAGACCCAGTACTTC. Its protein product is CATSRTVLGGGTQETQYF.

This chain joins TRBV5-1 and TRBJ1-5; TRBD1 matches 10 bases. The CDR3 is made up of 15 amino acids. Germline CDR1 is SGHRS and CDR2 is YFSETQ. The trim removed 4 bases at V and 3 bases at J, leaving 4 bases unmatched. The CDR3 DNA follows: TGCGCCAGCAGCCGACAGGGGGCGGCCAATCAGCCCCAGCATTTT. It specifies CASSRQGAANQPQHF.

J is TRBJ2-3 and V is TRBV30, with TRBD2 matching over 7 bases. The CDR3 is 14 amino acids. CDR1 is GTSNPN and CDR2 is SVGIG in the germline V gene (reference sequence). J lost 2 bases, V lost 5 bases, and 7 bases had no gene match. The CDR3 sequence: CAWDRDYHTDTQYF. The CDR3 DNA follows: TGTGCCTGGGACCGGGACTATCACACAGATACGCAGTATTTT. The complete variable domain, with remaining parts taken from reference TRBV30 and TRBJ2-3, reads SQTIHQWPATLVQPVGSPLSLECTVEGTSNPNLYWYRQAAGRGLQLLFYSVGIGQISSEVPQNLSASRPQDRQFILSSKKLLLSDSGFYLCAWDRDYHTDTQYFGPGTRLTVL.

This chain connects TRBV5-4 to TRBJ1-2; D is ambiguous. The ends were cut back, 5 bases at V and 3 bases at J, with 20 bases in the middle. CDR3 size: 16 residues. The germline gives CDR1 SGHNT, CDR2 YYREEE (reference sequence). In DNA, the CDR3 is TGTGCCAGCAGTCTCCTCTCAAGGGAGTCTGACTATGGCTACACCTTC. The encoded protein is CASSLLSRESDYGYTF. Together with reference TRBV5-4 and TRBJ1-2, the CDR3 gives the full variable domain: ETGVTQSPTHLIKTRGQQVTLRCSSQSGHNTVSWYQQALGQGPQFIFQYYREEENGRGNFPPRFSGLQFPNYSSELNVNALELDDSALYLCASSLLSRESDYGYTFGSGTRLTVV.

The rearrangement links TRBV7-9 to TRBJ1-1; D not certain. The CDR3 spans 13 residues. CDR1 and CDR2 (germline): SEHNR, FQNEAQ (reference sequence). V was pared by 5 bases and J by 4 bases, with 11 bases between. In DNA form, the CDR3 reads TGTGCCAGCAGCCCAAACCGGGGCACTGAAGCTTTCTTT. Translating gives CASSPNRGTEAFF.

This clone was seen more than once but under ten times. J is TRBJ2-3 and V is TRBV27, with 11 bases identical to TRBD2. CDR3 size: 16 residues. V lost 2 bases to trimming and J lost 3 bases; unmatched junction nucleotides: 4. Germline V CDR1 and CDR2: MNHEY, SMNVEV (reference sequence). The CDR3 DNA reads TGTGCCAGCAGTTTACGGTCTAGCGGGGGGACAGATACGCAGTATTTT. The encoded protein is CASSLRSSGGTDTQYF.

This sequence joins TRBV18 and TRBJ1-1, with D maybe TRBD1 (6 bases). Germline V gene data show CDR1 as KGHSH and CDR2 as LQKENI. V was shortened by 6 bases and J by 1 base, with 9 bases between the two germline ends. CDR3 length: 13 amino acids. The CDR3 sequence is CASSQGQNTEAFF. Written as DNA, the CDR3 is TGTGCCAGCTCCCAGGGACAGAACACTGAAGCTTTCTTT.

Only a few counts were recorded for this clone. This sequence joins TRBV2 and TRBJ1-5; unclear D gene. CDR1 and CDR2 from the germline V gene are SNHLY and FYNNEI. Trimming shortened V by 7 bases and J by 1 base, and 14 bases separated the two germline ends. The CDR3 is 15 residues long. This CDR3 reads CASNLGVGSNQPQHF. The CDR3 DNA follows: TGTGCCAGCAACCTCGGGGTGGGAAGCAATCAGCCCCAGCATTTT.

This sequence joins TRBV10-1 and TRBJ1-2; no firm D call. Trimming removed 0 bases at V and 4 bases at J, with 6 bases between. Germline assignment: CDR1 WNHNN and CDR2 SYGVQD (reference sequence). The CDR3 extends over 13 amino acids. The CDR3 protein is CASSESQAYGYTF. As DNA, the CDR3 is TGCGCCAGCAGTGAGTCCCAGGCCTATGGCTACACCTTC.

The V call is TRBV7-4, the J call TRBJ1-2; D gene ambiguous. The CDR3 runs to 14 residues. V dropped 3 bases and J dropped 7 bases, with 15 bases sitting between them. The germline CDR1 and CDR2 sequences are SGHVT and SQSDAQ. The CDR3 coding sequence is TGTGCCAGCAGCTTGGTGAGTACCCTCGGTGGCTACACCTTC. It specifies CASSLVSTLGGYTF.

The J gene is TRBJ2-7, the V gene TRBV5-6, with D possibly matching TRBD1 (5 bases). Trimming took off 0 bases at V and 4 bases at J, with 14 bases between the two ends. This CDR3 has 15 residues. Looked up from germline, CDR1 is SGHDT and CDR2 is YYEEEE. CDR3 DNA: TGTGCCAGCAGCTTGGGGGCAGGGTTGACTTACGAGCAGTACTTC. Protein: CASSLGAGLTYEQYF.

The rearrangement uses TRBV6-5 and TRBJ1-3; TRBD1 might be the D (5 bases). From germline, CDR1 is MNHEY and CDR2 SVGAGI. The CDR3 has 14 residues. V lost 5 bases and J 0 bases, leaving 8 bases between the germline ends. CDR3 residues: CASSPTGSGNTIYF. The CDR3 DNA sequence: TGTGCCAGCAGTCCTACAGGCTCTGGAAACACCATATATTTT.

The V gene is TRBV5-5, the J gene TRBJ1-4, with a possible D match to TRBD1 (5 bases). Germline V gene sequence: CDR1 SGHKS, CDR2 YYEKEE (reference sequence). This CDR3 contains 14 residues. Between the trimmed V and J ends, which lost 4 bases and 8 bases, there was a span of 15 bases. CDR3 in amino acids: CASSPTARGEKLFF. The CDR3 nucleotides are TGTGCCAGCAGCCCGACAGCTAGGGGAGAAAAACTGTTTTTT. Filled out from reference TRBV5-5 and TRBJ1-4, the complete variable domain reads DAGVTQSPTHLIKTRGQQVTLRCSPISGHKSVSWYQQVLGQGPQFIFQYYEKEERGRGNFPDRFSARQFPNYSSELNVNALLLGDSALYLCASSPTARGEKLFFGSGTQLSVL.

This CDR3 is CASSLQNSNQPQHF. As DNA, the CDR3 is TGTGCCAGCAGCTTGCAGAATAGCAATCAGCCCCAGCATTTT. This chain uses TRBV5-6 with TRBJ1-5; no clear D gene. The CDR3 is made up of 14 amino acids. Trimming removed 1 base from V and 0 bases from J, with 5 bases in between. Germline CDR1 SGHDT, CDR2 YYEEEE. Filled out from reference TRBV5-6 and TRBJ1-5, the complete variable domain reads DAGVTQSPTHLIKTRGQQVTLRCSPKSGHDTVSWYQQALGQGPQFIFQYYEEEERQRGNFPDRFSGHQFPNYSSELNVNALLLGDSALYLCASSLQNSNQPQHFGDGTRLSIL.

The gene calls are TRBV5-6 and TRBJ2-5; D is ambiguous. V was shortened by 4 bases and J by 4 bases, with 11 bases between the two germline ends. The CDR3 is 13 amino acids. Germline CDR1 reads SGHDT; CDR2 reads YYEEEE. The CDR3 sequence: CASSPWTVETQYF. The CDR3 DNA reads TGTGCCAGCAGCCCATGGACCGTAGAGACCCAGTACTTC.

The CDR3 loop is CASSLSGLAGASSYEQYF. In DNA, the CDR3 is TGTGCCAGCAGTTTATCCGGGTTAGCGGGAGCGAGCTCCTACGAGCAGTACTTC. V usage is TRBV27 and J usage is TRBJ2-7; the match to TRBD2 covers 9 bases. V lost 0 bases and J lost 0; bases outside the gene matches: 9. CDR1 is MNHEY and CDR2 is SMNVEV in the germline V gene (reference sequence). The CDR3 loop spans 18 amino acids.

The chain uses TRBV7-3 and TRBJ1-1; D not certain. The V end lost 4 bases, the J end lost 4 bases, and 10 bases lay between the germline ends. The CDR3 extends over 13 amino acids. Germline CDR1 and CDR2: SGHTA and FQGTGA. For the CDR3, the DNA is TGTGCCAGCAGCTCCCAAGCGGGCACTGAAGCTTTCTTT. Protein product: CASSSQAGTEAFF.

DNA for the CDR3: TGTGCCAGCAGCTTAGCGGACGTAGGCAGACGAATGGGATCTGAAGCTTTCTTT. Residues: CASSLADVGRRMGSEAFF. The chain joins TRBV7-9 to TRBJ1-1; D gene ambiguous. In germline, CDR1 is SEHNR, CDR2 FQNEAQ (reference sequence). The CDR3 is 18 amino acids. V was shortened by 0 bases and J by 6 bases, with 23 bases between the two germline ends.

This chain links TRBV9 with TRBJ2-7; 9 bases map to TRBD1. Germline assignment: CDR1 SGDLS and CDR2 YYNGEE. The CDR3 extends over 17 amino acids. V was clipped by 4 bases and J by 0 bases; unmatched bases: 11. CDR3 nucleotides: TGTGCCAGCAGCCCCCGCCCCGGGACAGGGAACTCCTACGAGCAGTACTTC. Translated: CASSPRPGTGNSYEQYF.

The chain links TRBV27 to TRBJ2-7; 9 nucleotides align to TRBD1. Unmatched junction bases numbered 1, after V lost 3 bases and J lost 1 base. Germline values: CDR1 MNHEY, CDR2 SMNVEV (reference sequence). CDR3 length: 14 residues. The DNA of the CDR3 is TGTGCCAGCAGTTTCGGGACAGGGTCCTACGAGCAGTACTTC. Its protein product is CASSFGTGSYEQYF.